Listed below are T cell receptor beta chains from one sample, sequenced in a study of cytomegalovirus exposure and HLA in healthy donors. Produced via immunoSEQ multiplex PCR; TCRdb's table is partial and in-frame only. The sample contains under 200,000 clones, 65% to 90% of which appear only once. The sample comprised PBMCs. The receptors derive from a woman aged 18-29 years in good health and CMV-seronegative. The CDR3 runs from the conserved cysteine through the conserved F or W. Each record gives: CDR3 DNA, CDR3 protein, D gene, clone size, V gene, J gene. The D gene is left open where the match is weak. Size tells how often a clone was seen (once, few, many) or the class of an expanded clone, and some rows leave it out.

CDR3 DNA: TGTGCCAGCTCTCCCTTGCTATTGCGGGCCAATGAGCAGTTCTTC
CDR3 protein: CASSPLLLRANEQFF
D gene: .
clone size: once
V gene: TRBV18
J gene: TRBJ2-1

CDR3 DNA: TGTGCCAGCAGTTACACAGATAACTATGGCTACACCTTC
CDR3 protein: CASSYTDNYGYTF
D gene: .
clone size: .
V gene: TRBV6-6
J gene: TRBJ1-2

CDR3 DNA: TGTGCCAGCAGCCCACTAGCGGGGGGTCTGGAGACCCAGTACTTC
CDR3 protein: CASSPLAGGLETQYF
D gene: TRBD2
clone size: once
V gene: TRBV14
J gene: TRBJ2-5

CDR3 DNA: TGTGCCAGCAGTTCCGGGACAGGGATCTATGGCTACACCTTC
CDR3 protein: CASSSGTGIYGYTF
D gene: TRBD1
clone size: .
V gene: TRBV28
J gene: TRBJ1-2

CDR3 DNA: TGCAGCGTTGAGGCCCTGCTCACTTCGCGGAGGGGACCCTATTACAATGAGCAGTTCTTC
CDR3 protein: CSVEALLTSRRGPYYNEQFF
D gene: .
clone size: .
V gene: TRBV29-1
J gene: TRBJ2-1

CDR3 DNA: TGTGCCAGCAGTGACGACGGGGGTAGCGGTCAAGAGACCCAGTACTTC
CDR3 protein: CASSDDGGSGQETQYF
D gene: .
clone size: .
V gene: TRBV6-4
J gene: TRBJ2-5

CDR3 DNA: TGCGCCAGCTTGGGGCTAGCGGGGTACGTCCGTCTCGAGCAGTACTTC
CDR3 protein: CASLGLAGYVRLEQYF
D gene: TRBD2
clone size: .
V gene: TRBV23-1
J gene: TRBJ2-7

CDR3 DNA: TGTGCCATCAGTGAGTCGTACCTTAGCACGGCGGATACGCAGTATTTT
CDR3 protein: CAISESYLSTADTQYF
D gene: .
clone size: .
V gene: TRBV10-3
J gene: TRBJ2-3

CDR3 DNA: TGTGCCAGCAGCGTAGTCGTCGAGGCGAGTGAGCAGTTCTTC
CDR3 protein: CASSVVVEASEQFF
D gene: .
clone size: .
V gene: TRBV9
J gene: TRBJ2-1

CDR3 DNA: TGTGCCAGCAGCCGCCAACTAGAGAGAGGCACAGATACGCAGTATTTT
CDR3 protein: CASSRQLERGTDTQYF
D gene: .
clone size: .
V gene: TRBV7-2
J gene: TRBJ2-3

CDR3 DNA: TGTGCCAGCAGATCGCCGGGACAGAACCTCTATGGCTACACCTTC
CDR3 protein: CASRSPGQNLYGYTF
D gene: TRBD1
clone size: .
V gene: TRBV5-4
J gene: TRBJ1-2

CDR3 DNA: TGTGCCAGCAGTAACAGGGGAGGTAATGAAAAACTGTTTTTT
CDR3 protein: CASSNRGGNEKLFF
D gene: TRBD1
clone size: .
V gene: TRBV6-6
J gene: TRBJ1-4

CDR3 DNA: TGTGCCAGCAGGGGGACAGGGACAAGCAATCAGCCCCAGCATTTT
CDR3 protein: CASRGTGTSNQPQHF
D gene: TRBD1
clone size: once
V gene: TRBV28
J gene: TRBJ1-5

CDR3 DNA: TGTGCCAGCCTACAGGGCTACGAGCAGTACTTC
CDR3 protein: CASLQGYEQYF
D gene: .
clone size: .
V gene: TRBV28
J gene: TRBJ2-7

CDR3 DNA: TGTGCCAGCAGCTTAATAAGGGGGAATGGTGAGCAGTTCTTC
CDR3 protein: CASSLIRGNGEQFF
D gene: .
clone size: .
V gene: TRBV7-9
J gene: TRBJ2-1

CDR3 DNA: TGTGCCAGCAGTTCCGGGGGCACTGAAGCTTTCTTT
CDR3 protein: CASSSGGTEAFF
D gene: .
clone size: once
V gene: TRBV28
J gene: TRBJ1-1

CDR3 DNA: TGTGCCAGCAGCCCACTAGCGGGGGGCTCCTACAATGAGCAGTTCTTC
CDR3 protein: CASSPLAGGSYNEQFF
D gene: TRBD2
clone size: .
V gene: TRBV11-2
J gene: TRBJ2-1

CDR3 DNA: TGTGCCACCGGTTCTACAGGTTACGAGCAGTACTTC
CDR3 protein: CATGSTGYEQYF
D gene: .
clone size: .
V gene: TRBV6-5
J gene: TRBJ2-7

CDR3 DNA: TGTGCCAGCAGCCCCAAGTTGAGGGGGTTTGAAGCTTTCTTT
CDR3 protein: CASSPKLRGFEAFF
D gene: .
clone size: .
V gene: TRBV14
J gene: TRBJ1-1

CDR3 DNA: TGTGCCAGCAGTGAATTCGACCAGGGGGCTGAGAGCAATCAGCCCCAGCATTTT
CDR3 protein: CASSEFDQGAESNQPQHF
D gene: TRBD1
clone size: .
V gene: TRBV2
J gene: TRBJ1-5

CDR3 DNA: TGCGCCAGCAGCCAGGACACCAACTACGAGCAGTACTTC
CDR3 protein: CASSQDTNYEQYF
D gene: .
clone size: few
V gene: TRBV5-1
J gene: TRBJ2-7

CDR3 DNA: TGCGCCAGCAGCTCCGGACTAGCGGGAGGTGCTAATGAGCAGTTCTTC
CDR3 protein: CASSSGLAGGANEQFF
D gene: TRBD2
clone size: .
V gene: TRBV5-1
J gene: TRBJ2-1

CDR3 DNA: TGTGCCAGCAGCGTGGGCCATGCGGGCACGACCGAAAAACTGTTTTTT
CDR3 protein: CASSVGHAGTTEKLFF
D gene: .
clone size: .
V gene: TRBV9
J gene: TRBJ1-4

CDR3 DNA: TGTGCCAGCTCACCGGCGACAGGGCCCTACGAGCAGTACTTC
CDR3 protein: CASSPATGPYEQYF
D gene: TRBD1
clone size: .
V gene: TRBV18
J gene: TRBJ2-7

CDR3 DNA: TGTGCCACCAGCAGAGATACAGCGGGAGCGGGGGTGGTTGAGCAGTTCTTC
CDR3 protein: CATSRDTAGAGVVEQFF
D gene: TRBD2
clone size: .
V gene: TRBV15
J gene: TRBJ2-1

CDR3 DNA: TGTGCCAGCAGTCCCTTAGACACTAGACGAAACACCGGGGAGCTGTTTTTT
CDR3 protein: CASSPLDTRRNTGELFF
D gene: .
clone size: .
V gene: TRBV28
J gene: TRBJ2-2

CDR3 DNA: TGTGCCAGTTCAGCGTATGGCTACACCTTC
CDR3 protein: CASSAYGYTF
D gene: .
clone size: once
V gene: TRBV7-9
J gene: TRBJ1-2

CDR3 DNA: TGTGCCAGCACCTTTAGTTTCGGGGAGGGTGAAACCGGGGAGCTGTTTTTT
CDR3 protein: CASTFSFGEGETGELFF
D gene: TRBD2
clone size: .
V gene: TRBV27
J gene: TRBJ2-2

CDR3 DNA: TGTGCCAGCAGTTTGACAGGCGTTCGGGGTTCACCCCTCCACTTT
CDR3 protein: CASSLTGVRGSPLHF
D gene: .
clone size: .
V gene: TRBV28
J gene: TRBJ1-6

CDR3 DNA: TGTGCCACCGCTACTAAGGACAGGGGGCATGGCTACACCTTC
CDR3 protein: CATATKDRGHGYTF
D gene: TRBD1
clone size: .
V gene: TRBV28
J gene: TRBJ1-2

CDR3 DNA: TGTGCCAGTAGTTCCTTAGCTAGCGGCAACTACGAGCAGTACTTC
CDR3 protein: CASSSLASGNYEQYF
D gene: TRBD2
clone size: .
V gene: TRBV19
J gene: TRBJ2-7

CDR3 DNA: TGTGCCAGCAGCCCCCGAGGTAGCGGGGGCCGCGAGCAGTACTTC
CDR3 protein: CASSPRGSGGREQYF
D gene: TRBD2
clone size: .
V gene: TRBV7-9
J gene: TRBJ2-7

CDR3 DNA: TGTGCCAGCGGGACAGGGGACACCGGGGAGCTGTTTTTT
CDR3 protein: CASGTGDTGELFF
D gene: TRBD1
clone size: many
V gene: TRBV6-4
J gene: TRBJ2-2

CDR3 DNA: TGTGCCAGCACTCCCGGGGGGGGCAGGGGCACAGATACGCAGTATTTT
CDR3 protein: CASTPGGGRGTDTQYF
D gene: TRBD2
clone size: once
V gene: TRBV5-4
J gene: TRBJ2-3

CDR3 DNA: TGTGCCAGCAGCTTACTCAATCAGCCCCAGCATTTT
CDR3 protein: CASSLLNQPQHF
D gene: .
clone size: .
V gene: TRBV2
J gene: TRBJ1-5

CDR3 DNA: TGTGCCAGCAGCCGACAGGGGTCTGGAAACACCATATATTTT
CDR3 protein: CASSRQGSGNTIYF
D gene: TRBD1
clone size: .
V gene: TRBV7-6
J gene: TRBJ1-3

CDR3 DNA: TGTGCCAGCAGCTCCCGGGAAGGGCAAGAGACCCAGTACTTC
CDR3 protein: CASSSREGQETQYF
D gene: .
clone size: .
V gene: TRBV11-3
J gene: TRBJ2-5